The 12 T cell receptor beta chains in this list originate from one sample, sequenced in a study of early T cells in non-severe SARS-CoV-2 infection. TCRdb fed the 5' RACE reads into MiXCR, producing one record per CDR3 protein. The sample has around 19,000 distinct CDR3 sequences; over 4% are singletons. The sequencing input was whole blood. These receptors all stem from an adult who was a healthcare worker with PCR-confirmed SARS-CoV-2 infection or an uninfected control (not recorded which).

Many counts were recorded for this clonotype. CDR3 bases: TGCGCCAGCAGCTTGGACCCAGGCGGCGGGAATGAGCAGTTCTTC. This codes for CASSLDPGGGNEQFF. The V and J genes are TRBV5-1 and TRBJ2-1; D is perhaps TRBD2 (5 bases). The germline V gene has CDR1 SGHRS and CDR2 YFSETQ. The CDR3 has 15 residues. The V gene lost 0 bases and the J gene lost 7 bases, with 14 bases spanning the gap.

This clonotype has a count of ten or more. This CDR3 reads CSARTSGAYNEQFF. In nucleotides, the CDR3 is TGCAGTGCTAGGACTAGCGGGGCCTACAATGAGCAGTTCTTC. The chain links TRBV20-1 to TRBJ2-1, with 11 bases identical to TRBD2. The CDR3 spans 14 residues. The V gene end was trimmed by 3 bases and the J gene end by 2 bases; junction bases not matched to a gene: 0. CDR1 is DFQATT and CDR2 is SNEGSKA in the germline V gene (reference sequence).

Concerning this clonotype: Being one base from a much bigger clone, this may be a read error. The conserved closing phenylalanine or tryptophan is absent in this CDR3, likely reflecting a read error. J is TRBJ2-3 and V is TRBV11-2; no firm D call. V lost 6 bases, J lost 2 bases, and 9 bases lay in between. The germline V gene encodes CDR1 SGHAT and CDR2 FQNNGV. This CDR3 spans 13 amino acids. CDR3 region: CASSSVLTDTQYY. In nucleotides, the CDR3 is TGTGCCAGCAGTTCGGTCCTCACAGATACGCAGTATTAT.

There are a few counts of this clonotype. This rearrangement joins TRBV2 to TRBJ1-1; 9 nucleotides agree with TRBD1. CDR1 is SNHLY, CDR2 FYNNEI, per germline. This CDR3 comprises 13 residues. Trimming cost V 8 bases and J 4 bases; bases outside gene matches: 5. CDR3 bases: TGTGCCAGCGTAACAGGGGGCATCACTGAAGCTTTCTTT. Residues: CASVTGGITEAFF.

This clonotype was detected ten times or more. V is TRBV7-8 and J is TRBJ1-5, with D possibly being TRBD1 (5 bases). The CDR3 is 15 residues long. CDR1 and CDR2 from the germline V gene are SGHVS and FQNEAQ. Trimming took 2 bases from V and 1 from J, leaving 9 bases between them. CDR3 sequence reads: CASSLWGESNQPQHF. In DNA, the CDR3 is TGTGCCAGCAGCTTATGGGGGGAGAGCAATCAGCCCCAGCATTTT.

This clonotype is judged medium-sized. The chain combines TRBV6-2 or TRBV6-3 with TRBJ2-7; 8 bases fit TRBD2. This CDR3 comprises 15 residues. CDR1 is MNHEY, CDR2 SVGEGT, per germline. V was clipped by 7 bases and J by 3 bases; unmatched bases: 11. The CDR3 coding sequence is TGTGCCAGCACCTCCCCCGGACTAGCTTTCTACGAGCAGTACTTC. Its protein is CASTSPGLAFYEQYF.

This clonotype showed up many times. The CDR3 is CASSETGNQQYF. For the CDR3, the DNA is TGTGCCAGCAGCGAAACAGGGAACCAGCAGTACTTC. The rearrangement uses TRBV3-1 and TRBJ2-7; tentative D call: TRBD1 (6 bases). The CDR3 is 12 residues long. Germline-derived CDR1 and CDR2 are LGHDT and YNNKEL (reference sequence). Trimming stripped 5 bases from V and 8 bases from J, with 13 bases between.

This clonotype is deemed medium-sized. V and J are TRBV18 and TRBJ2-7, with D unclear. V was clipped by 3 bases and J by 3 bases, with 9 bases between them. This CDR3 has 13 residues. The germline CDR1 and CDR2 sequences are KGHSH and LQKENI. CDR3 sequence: CASSPEPLYEQYF. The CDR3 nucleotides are TGTGCCAGCTCACCCGAGCCGCTCTACGAGCAGTACTTC. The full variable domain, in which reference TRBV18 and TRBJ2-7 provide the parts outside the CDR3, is NAGVMQNPRHLVRRRGQEARLRCSPMKGHSHVYWYRQLPEEGLKFMVYLQKENIIDESGMPKERFSAEFPKEGPSILRIQQVVRGDSAAYFCASSPEPLYEQYFGPGTRLTVT.

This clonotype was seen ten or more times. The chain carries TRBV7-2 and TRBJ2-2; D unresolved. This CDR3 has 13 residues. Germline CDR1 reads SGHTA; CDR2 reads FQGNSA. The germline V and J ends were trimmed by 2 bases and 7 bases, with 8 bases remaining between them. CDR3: CASSLRAVGELFF. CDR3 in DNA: TGTGCCAGCAGCTTAAGGGCAGTCGGGGAGCTGTTTTTT. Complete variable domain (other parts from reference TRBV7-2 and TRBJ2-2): GAGVSQSPSNKVTEKGKDVELRCDPISGHTALYWYRQSLGQGLEFLIYFQGNSAPDKSGLPSDRFSAERTGGSVSTLTIQRTQQEDSAVYLCASSLRAVGELFFGEGSRLTVL.

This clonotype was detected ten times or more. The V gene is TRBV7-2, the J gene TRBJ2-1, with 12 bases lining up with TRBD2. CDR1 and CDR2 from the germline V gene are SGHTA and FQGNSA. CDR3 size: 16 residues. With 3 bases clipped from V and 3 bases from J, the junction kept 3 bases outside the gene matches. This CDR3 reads CASSFRLAGDYNEQFF. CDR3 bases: TGTGCCAGCAGCTTCAGACTAGCGGGGGACTACAATGAGCAGTTCTTC.

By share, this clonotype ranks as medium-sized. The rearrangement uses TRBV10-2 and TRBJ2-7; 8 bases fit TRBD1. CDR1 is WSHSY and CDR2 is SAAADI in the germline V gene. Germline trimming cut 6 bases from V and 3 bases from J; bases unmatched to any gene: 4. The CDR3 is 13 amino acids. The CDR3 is CASSLGQGYEQYF. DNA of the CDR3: TGCGCCAGCAGCCTTGGACAGGGCTACGAGCAGTACTTC.

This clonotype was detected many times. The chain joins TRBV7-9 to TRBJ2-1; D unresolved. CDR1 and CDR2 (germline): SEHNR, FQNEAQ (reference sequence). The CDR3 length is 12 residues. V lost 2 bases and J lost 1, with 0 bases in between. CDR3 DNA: TGTGCCAGCAGCTTATCCTACAATGAGCAGTTCTTC. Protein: CASSLSYNEQFF.